The clone carrying this T cell receptor (beta chain) was seen only once. Some clones are missing from TCRdb's copy, which holds only in-frame ones; the method was immunoSEQ multiplex PCR. The top ten hold 14% of the sample, which has around 110,000 clones, 70% to 85% seen once. There are 16 residues in the CDR3. Trimming at V came to 0 bases and at J to 6 bases, leaving 9 bases not matched to a gene. CDR1 SGHRS and CDR2 YFSETQ come from the germline V gene. These data belong to a study of blood T cell repertoires in COVID-19. Study as a whole: The United States, Italy and Spain supplied acute and convalescent COVID-19 samples. The analysed material was cDNA or gDNA that came from T cells, B-cell-depleted T cells, or PBMCs.

The TCR sequence derives from a woman aged 55-70 years with acute or convalescent COVID-19. Sample: peripheral blood. The chain uses TRBV5-1 and TRBJ2-3; 8 bases are a match to TRBD2. Here the CDR3 reads CASSLAPGGQGDTQYF. CDR3 nucleotide sequence: TGCGCCAGCAGCTTGGCCCCGGGGGGGCAGGGGGATACGCAGTATTTT.